This T cell receptor beta chain was sequenced in a study of T cell responses to AZD1222 COVID-19 vaccine. V lost 4 bases, J lost 2 bases, and 10 bases lay in between. The CDR3 has 14 amino acids. The germline V gene encodes CDR1 SGHRS and CDR2 YFSETQ. Study conclusions and caveats: There were mostly white British donors and more females than males, and clonal diversity was possibly underestimated.

Of note for this clone: Its antigen is still unknown.

Second-dose schedules of about 4 or about 12 weeks were combined. Clones were sequenced by immunoSEQ multiplex PCR, and TCRdb holds only the in-frame ones, with some missing. Among more than 75,000 clones listed, almost 90% were seen once. The V and J genes are TRBV5-1 and TRBJ1-3; D remains unclear. This receptor was taken from an adult who received the AZD1222 COVID-19 vaccine. The material was peripheral blood, obtained 28 days after the second AZD1222 dose. CDR3 DNA: TGCGCCAGCAGCCCGACTGTGCCTGGAAACACCATATATTTT. It translates to CASSPTVPGNTIYF.